The 9 T cell receptor beta chains reported below all come from one sample, sequenced in a study of pediatric ulcerative colitis. Profiling relied on immunoSEQ multiplex PCR, and the TCRdb table lists in-frame clones only, not all of them. The sample includes tens of thousands of clones, around 76% seen only once; the top ten take about 4%. One to two pinch biopsies were taken from the rectum during colonoscopy. Material for sequencing was gut tissue. These receptors were taken from a girl aged 5 to 17 with moderate ulcerative colitis.

This clone showed up just a few times. This chain links TRBV19 with TRBJ1-2; a possible D gene is TRBD1 (6 bases). V was cut by 1 base and J by 7 bases, with 16 bases left in between. Germline CDR1 LNHDA, CDR2 SQIVND (reference sequence). The CDR3 is 15 amino acids. The CDR3 reads CASSIVTGGGSGYTF. The DNA for the CDR3 is TGTGCCAGTAGTATAGTGACAGGTGGGGGCTCTGGCTACACCTTC.

This clone was seen a few times. The chain couples TRBV18 to TRBJ1-5, with 8 bases that match TRBD1. CDR1 and CDR2 (germline): KGHSH, LQKENI. The junction had 7 bases not matched to a gene; V was cut back by 3 bases and J by 6 bases. This CDR3 is built from 15 residues. The DNA for the CDR3 is TGTGCCAGCTCACCGGACAGGGCAGTAAGTCAGCCCCAGCATTTT. Its protein product is CASSPDRAVSQPQHF.

The CDR3 spells CASSSRGYSGNTIYF. In nucleotides, the CDR3 is TGTGCCAGCAGTTCCCGGGGATACTCTGGAAACACCATATATTTT. The V gene is TRBV27, the J gene TRBJ1-3; D gene unclear. The V and J ends lost 4 bases and 0 bases respectively, with 10 bases between them. Looked up from germline, CDR1 is MNHEY and CDR2 is SMNVEV (reference sequence). The CDR3 consists of 15 residues.

V and J are TRBV4-1 and TRBJ2-2, with D tentatively TRBD1 (6 bases). Deletions cut 2 bases from V and 5 bases from J, with 15 bases between. The CDR3 has 16 residues. Germline V gives CDR1 MGHRA, CDR2 YSYEKL. CDR3 amino acids: CASSQQRQVETGELFF. CDR3 DNA: TGCGCCAGCAGCCAACAAAGACAGGTTGAAACCGGGGAGCTGTTTTTT.

Written as DNA, the CDR3 is TGTGCCAGCAGCTTGTTTCCGAACACCGGGGAGCTGTTTTTT. Encoded protein: CASSLFPNTGELFF. This chain joins TRBV5-6 and TRBJ2-2; no firm D call. The germline V and J ends were trimmed by 1 base and 0 bases, with 4 bases remaining between them. Germline V CDR1 and CDR2: SGHDT, YYEEEE. The CDR3 consists of 14 residues.

The chain carries TRBV28 and TRBJ2-2, with D perhaps being TRBD1 or TRBD2 (6 bases each). CDR1 and CDR2 from the germline V gene are MDHEN and SYDVKM. The V and J ends lost 6 bases and 0 bases respectively, with 17 bases between them. This CDR3 has 17 residues. CDR3 DNA sequence: TGTGCCAGCAGGAGGGGGGTCAGAAACGCGAACACCGGGGAGCTGTTTTTT. Translated, it gives CASRRGVRNANTGELFF.

The chain couples TRBV29-1 to TRBJ1-2; D is possibly TRBD1 (6 bases). In germline, CDR1 is SQVTM, CDR2 ANQGSEA. V lost 7 bases and J lost 0, with 12 bases in between. There are 13 residues in the CDR3. The CDR3 DNA follows: TGCAGCGCCACAGGGACCGCTAACTATGGCTACACCTTC. Its translation is CSATGTANYGYTF.

The V call is TRBV13, the J call TRBJ2-3; TRBD2 matches at 13 bases. From germline, CDR1 is PRHDT and CDR2 FYEKMQ (reference sequence). The ends lost 4 bases at V and 7 bases at J; junction bases unmatched: 8. This CDR3 has 16 amino acids. CDR3 sequence (DNA): TGTGCCAGCAGCTGGTTGACTAGCGGGGGGCCTAATACGCAGTATTTT. This codes for CASSWLTSGGPNTQYF.

The rearrangement joins TRBV5-1 to TRBJ1-2; no reliable D call. V was pared by 0 bases and J by 4 bases, with 4 bases between. The germline V gene has CDR1 SGHRS and CDR2 YFSETQ. The CDR3 covers 12 residues. The CDR3 DNA sequence: TGCGCCAGCAGCTTGGACAGCTATGGCTACACCTTC. This codes for CASSLDSYGYTF.